The source of this T cell receptor (beta chain) is a study of monozygotic twins with inflammatory bowel disease. General study results and limits: Inverse Simpson values showed less TCRbeta diversity in IBD patients than in their healthy co-twins.

TCRdb re-analyzed the 5' RACE reads; it lists each CDR3 protein once, without DNA. There are some 450,000 distinct CDR3 sequences in the sample, with around 2.4% held by the top ten. Points on this clonotype: Its specificity is not known.

Germline CDR1 and CDR2: MGHDK and SYGVNS. CDR3 length: 13 amino acids. What was sequenced was blood. The V gene is TRBV25-1, the J gene TRBJ2-1; TCRdb picks TRBD1, but there is no DNA to check that call. This sequence originates from a human donor with ulcerative colitis or Crohn's disease, or a healthy co-twin of an affected twin (not recorded which). CDR3 sequence: CASSGQGYNEQFF.